This T cell receptor (beta chain) was documented in a study of cytomegalovirus exposure and HLA in healthy donors. The primer mix had 60 Vbeta and 13 Jbeta primers. Libraries were prepared by immunoSEQ multiplex PCR; TCRdb keeps only in-frame clonotypes and omits some of them. The sample holds approximately 84,000 clones, roughly 80% seen once. This receptor was taken from a man aged 40-55 years in good health and CMV-seronegative. The specimen was PBMCs.

CDR3 amino acids: CASSTDGDYGYTF. The CDR3, as DNA: TGTGCCAGTAGTACAGACGGGGACTATGGCTACACCTTC. This chain joins TRBV19 and TRBJ1-2; D is uncertain. V lost 4 bases and J 3 bases, leaving 9 bases between the germline ends. The CDR3 is made up of 13 amino acids. Per the germline V gene, CDR1 is LNHDA and CDR2 is SQIVND (reference sequence).